The 10 T cell receptor beta chains presented below share a single source sample, sequenced in a study of T cell repertoires in cytomegalovirus infection. TCRdb called the reads again in MiXCR, with one record for every CDR3 protein. The sample holds approximately 310,000 distinct CDR3 sequences, roughly 25% seen once. Their specific antigens are unknown. Specimen: cultured PBMCs, collected from culture after CMV antigen stimulation. These receptors were obtained from a human donor in good health (CMV status not recorded). Some clones in this sample may be carry-over from other donors' samples.

This clonotype has just a few counts. The chain uses TRBV5-6 and TRBJ1-1, with 7 bases aligning to TRBD1. Germline CDR1 reads SGHDT; CDR2 reads YYEEEE. The J segment lost 3 bases and the V segment lost 2 bases, leaving 7 bases of the junction unmatched. The CDR3 covers 15 residues. The CDR3 loop is CASSFAGGFDTEAFF. For the CDR3, the DNA is TGTGCCAGCAGCTTCGCAGGGGGGTTTGACACTGAAGCTTTCTTT.

This clonotype appeared many times. The CDR3 DNA reads TGTGCCAGTAGTGCCCTCGGACTAGCGGGAACTAATGAGCAGTTCTTC. It is translated as CASSALGLAGTNEQFF. The chain combines TRBV19 with TRBJ2-1; 12 nucleotides line up with TRBD2. Looked up from germline, CDR1 is LNHDA and CDR2 is SQIVND (reference sequence). The CDR3 sequence is 16 residues long. V lost 5 bases, J lost 7 bases, and 9 bases stayed unmatched. The full variable domain, with the rest looked up from reference TRBV19 and TRBJ2-1, is DGGITQSPKYLFRKEGQNVTLSCEQNLNHDAMYWYRQDPGQGLRLIYYSQIVNDFQKGDIAEGYSVSREKKESFPLTVTSAQKNPTAFYLCASSALGLAGTNEQFFGPGTRLTVL.

This sequence joins TRBV7-9 and TRBJ1-3; D unresolved. CDR1 SEHNR and CDR2 FQNEAQ come from the germline V gene (reference sequence). The CDR3 runs 18 residues. V dropped 2 bases and J dropped 0 bases, with 17 bases sitting between them. The CDR3: CASSLSGAAGGSGNTIYF. CDR3 nucleotide sequence: TGTGCCAGCAGCTTATCGGGTGCGGCAGGAGGCTCTGGAAACACCATATATTTT.

This clonotype came up many times. The chain joins TRBV12-5 to TRBJ2-3, with 10 bases aligning to TRBD2. Per germline, CDR1 LGHNT and CDR2 FRNRAP. CDR3 length: 17 amino acids. V gave up 4 bases and J gave up 7 bases; unmatched junction bases: 14. The CDR3 DNA follows: TGTGCTAGTGGTTCCTCCTCCGGAGCGGGAGGGCCATATACGCAGTATTTT. It encodes CASGSSSGAGGPYTQYF. The full variable domain, in which reference TRBV12-5 and TRBJ2-3 provide the parts outside the CDR3, is DARVTQTPRHKVTEMGQEVTMRCQPILGHNTVFWYRQTMMQGLELLAYFRNRAPLDDSGMPKDRFSAEMPDATLATLKIQPSEPRDSAVYFCASGSSSGAGGPYTQYFGPGTRLTVL.

V and J are TRBV15 and TRBJ2-1; D not resolved. The CDR3 totals 14 residues. The V and J ends lost 2 bases and 6 bases respectively, with 11 bases between them. The germline V gene encodes CDR1 LNHNV and CDR2 YYDKDF (reference sequence). This CDR3 is CATSRTGLGNEQFF. DNA for the CDR3: TGTGCCACCAGCAGAACGGGCTTGGGCAATGAGCAGTTCTTC.

This clonotype was detected ten times or more. The chain uses TRBV7-2 and TRBJ1-5; the D is unclear. Per the germline V gene, CDR1 is SGHTA and CDR2 is FQGNSA. V lost 1 base and J lost 10, with 8 bases in between. The CDR3 spans 12 residues. The CDR3 protein is CASSLGVDPQHF. The CDR3 DNA reads as TGTGCCAGCAGCTTAGGGGTCGATCCCCAGCATTTT.

The V call is TRBV6-6, the J call TRBJ1-2, with 9 bases aligning to TRBD1. V was clipped by 0 bases and J by 2 bases; unmatched bases: 7. CDR3 length: 17 residues. In germline, CDR1 is MNHNY, CDR2 SVGAGI (reference sequence). The CDR3 here is CASSYSHGDRVNYGYTF. The CDR3 DNA is TGTGCCAGCAGTTACTCCCACGGGGACAGGGTAAACTATGGCTACACCTTC.

This clonotype was picked up one time. V is TRBV4-1 and J is TRBJ2-1; TRBD2 agrees at 7 bases. The CDR3 is 18 amino acids. J was trimmed by 0 bases and V by 0 bases; bases with no gene match: 8. CDR1 and CDR2 (germline): MGHRA, YSYEKL. CDR3 protein: CASSQDILAVPSYNEQFF. The CDR3 bases are TGCGCCAGCAGCCAAGATATCCTAGCGGTACCCTCCTACAATGAGCAGTTCTTC.

This clonotype was seen many times. The chain recombines TRBV7-9 with TRBJ2-7, with 7 bases identical to TRBD2. Germline V gene sequence: CDR1 SEHNR, CDR2 FQNEAQ (reference sequence). The CDR3 has 17 amino acids. V lost 1 base, J lost 2 bases, and 11 bases stayed unmatched. CDR3 bases: TGTGCCAGCAGCTTAGGAGTCTCTAGCGGATACCCCTACGAGCAGTACTTC. Its protein product is CASSLGVSSGYPYEQYF.

This clonotype has a handful of counts. The CDR3 region has the DNA TGTGCCAGCAGTGATTCTACGGGGTCCCACGAGCAGTACTTC. This encodes CASSDSTGSHEQYF. The chain has TRBV6-1 and TRBJ2-7; D might be TRBD2 (5 bases). The length of the CDR3 is 14 residues. With 3 bases removed from V and 5 bases from J, the gap between germline ends came to 14 bases. Per germline, CDR1 MNHNS and CDR2 SASEGT.